This T cell receptor beta chain emerged from a study of control samples from healthy donors and cancer patients. The CDR3 is made up of 13 amino acids. The V and J ends lost 5 bases and 2 bases respectively, with 9 bases between them. The germline gives CDR1 SGHTA, CDR2 FQGTGA. Assay used: immunoSEQ multiplex PCR; TCRdb lists only in-frame clones, some missing. The table shows about 100,000 clones, with about 88% occurring only once. The V and J genes are TRBV7-3 and TRBJ1-1, with D unresolved. The TCR sequence derives from a woman aged 45-65 years in good health. The specimen was blood. CDR3 nucleotides: TGTGCCAGCAGCCCAGAATATAACACTGAAGCTTTCTTT. Amino acid sequence: CASSPEYNTEAFF.